These 6 T cell receptor beta chains share one sample of origin, sequenced in a study of blood T cell repertoires in COVID-19. The method was immunoSEQ multiplex PCR; TCRdb's version includes in-frame clones alone and lacks a portion of them. The table has 100,000 or so clones, roughly 80% seen once. Sequences were obtained from peripheral blood. The receptors shown here come from a woman in her sixties or seventies with acute or convalescent COVID-19.

This clone was counted once. The gene calls are TRBV6-5 and TRBJ2-3, with D uncertain. The CDR3 has 14 residues. Trimming stripped 6 bases from V and 2 bases from J, with 12 bases between. CDR1 MNHEY and CDR2 SVGAGI come from the germline V gene. The CDR3, as DNA: TGTGCCAGCAGAAGAGACTTCCCCACAGATACGCAGTATTTT. This encodes CASRRDFPTDTQYF.

This clone was seen just once. J is TRBJ2-3 and V is TRBV6-5; D might be TRBD1 (6 bases). Trimming cost V 0 bases and J 4 bases, with 11 bases left between them. The V gene's germline CDR1 is MNHEY and CDR2 SVGAGI. The CDR3 is made up of 15 amino acids. CDR3 DNA: TGTGCCAGCAGTTACTCACAGGGTTTCGCAGATACGCAGTATTTT. Protein sequence: CASSYSQGFADTQYF.

The V and J genes are TRBV5-1 and TRBJ2-3, with 9 positions matching TRBD2. Germline CDR1 is SGHRS and CDR2 is YFSETQ. This CDR3 comprises 16 residues. V gave up 0 bases and J gave up 3 bases; unmatched junction bases: 5. CDR3 in DNA: TGCGCCAGCAGCTTGGACCTAGCGGGGCTAACAGATACGCAGTATTTT. It is translated as CASSLDLAGLTDTQYF.

The chain links TRBV2 to TRBJ1-2; tentatively, D is TRBD1 (6 bases). The germline V and J ends were trimmed by 6 bases and 5 bases, with 19 bases remaining between them. The germline gives CDR1 SNHLY, CDR2 FYNNEI. CDR3 length: 15 residues. CDR3 DNA sequence: TGTGCCAGCAGGCCCGAACCGGGACAAGGATATGGCTACACCTTC. This translates into CASRPEPGQGYGYTF. Full variable domain (rest looked up from reference TRBV2 and TRBJ1-2): EPEVTQTPSHQVTQMGQEVILRCVPISNHLYFYWYRQILGQKVEFLVSFYNNEISEKSEIFDDQFSVERPDGSNFTLKIRSTKLEDSAMYFCASRPEPGQGYGYTFGSGTRLTVV.

The chain uses TRBV30 and TRBJ2-5; 9 bases fit TRBD1. V shed 5 bases, J shed 4 bases, and the junction held 5 bases outside the gene matches. The CDR3 runs to 13 residues. The V gene's germline CDR1 is GTSNPN and CDR2 SVGIG (reference sequence). The CDR3 DNA reads TGTGCCTGGTCAAAGGACAGGGGAGAGACCCAGTACTTC. Residues: CAWSKDRGETQYF.

The V and J genes are TRBV6-5 and TRBJ1-5, with D possibly TRBD1 on 6 matching bases. The CDR3 consists of 13 residues. Per germline, CDR1 MNHEY and CDR2 SVGAGI. V was trimmed by 5 bases and J by 3 bases, leaving 8 bases between them. The CDR3 here is CASSRQVNQPQHF. CDR3 in DNA: TGTGCCAGCAGTAGACAGGTCAATCAGCCCCAGCATTTT.